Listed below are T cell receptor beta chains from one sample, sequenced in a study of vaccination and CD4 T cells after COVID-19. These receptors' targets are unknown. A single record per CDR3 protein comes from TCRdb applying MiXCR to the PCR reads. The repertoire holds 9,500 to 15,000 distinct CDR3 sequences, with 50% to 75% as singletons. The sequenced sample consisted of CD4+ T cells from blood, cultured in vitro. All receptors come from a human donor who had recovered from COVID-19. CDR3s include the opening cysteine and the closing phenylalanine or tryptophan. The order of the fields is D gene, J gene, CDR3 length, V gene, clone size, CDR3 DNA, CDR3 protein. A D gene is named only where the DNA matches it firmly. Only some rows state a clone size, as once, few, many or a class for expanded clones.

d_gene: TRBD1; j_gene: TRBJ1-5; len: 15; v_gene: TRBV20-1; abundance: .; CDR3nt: TGCAGTGCCCCGGATCCACAGGGGTCTAGGCAGCCCCAGCATTTT; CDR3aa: CSAPDPQGSRQPQHF
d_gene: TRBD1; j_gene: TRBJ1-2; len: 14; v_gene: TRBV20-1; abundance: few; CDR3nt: TGCAGTGCTAGAGAACAGGGGGCTTTCTATGGCTACACCTTC; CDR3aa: CSAREQGAFYGYTF
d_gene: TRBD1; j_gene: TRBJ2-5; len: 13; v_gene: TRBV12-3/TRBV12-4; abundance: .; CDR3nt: TGTGCCAGCAGCCGACAGGGGGGAGAGACCCAGTACTTC; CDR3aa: CASSRQGGETQYF
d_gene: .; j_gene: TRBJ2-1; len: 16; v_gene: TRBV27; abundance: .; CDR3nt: TGTGCCAGCAGTGGGGCAGGACCCAGCTCCTACAATGAGCAGTTCTTC; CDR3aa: CASSGAGPSSYNEQFF
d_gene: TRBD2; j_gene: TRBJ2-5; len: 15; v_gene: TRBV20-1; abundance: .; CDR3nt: TGCAGTGCTCGCGAGGTCTCTAGCGGGAGGGAGACCCAGTACTTC; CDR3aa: CSAREVSSGRETQYF
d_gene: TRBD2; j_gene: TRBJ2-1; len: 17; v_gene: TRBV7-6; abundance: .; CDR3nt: TGTGCCAGCAGCCCCCTGGGTGGCGGGAGCTCCTACAATGAGCAGTTCTTC; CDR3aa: CASSPLGGGSSYNEQFF
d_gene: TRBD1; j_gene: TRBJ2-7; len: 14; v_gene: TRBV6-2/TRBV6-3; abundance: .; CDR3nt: TGTGCCAGCAGGAGCCGGGACAGGGCCTACGAGCAGTACTTC; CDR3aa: CASRSRDRAYEQYF
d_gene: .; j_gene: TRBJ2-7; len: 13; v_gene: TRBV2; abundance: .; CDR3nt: TGTGCCAGCAGTGCGTTAGCGGACTACGAGCAGTACTTC; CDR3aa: CASSALADYEQYF
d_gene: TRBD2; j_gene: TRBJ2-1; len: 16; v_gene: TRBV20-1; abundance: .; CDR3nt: TGCAGTGCTAGTTTGATGCTAGCGGGAGTTTTAGATGAGCAGTTCTTC; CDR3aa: CSASLMLAGVLDEQFF
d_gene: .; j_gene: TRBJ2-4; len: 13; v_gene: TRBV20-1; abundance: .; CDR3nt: TGCAGTGCTAGAGATCAAAGGGCCAACATTCAGTACTTC; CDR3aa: CSARDQRANIQYF
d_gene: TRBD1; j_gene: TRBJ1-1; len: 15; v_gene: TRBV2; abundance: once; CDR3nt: TGTGCCAGCAGTGGGGGAGGGGGCGTGAACACTGAAGCTTTCTTT; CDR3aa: CASSGGGGVNTEAFF
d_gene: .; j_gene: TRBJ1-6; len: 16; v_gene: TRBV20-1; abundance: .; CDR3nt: TGCAGTGCTTTTTCGGGGTGGAGCTCCTATAATTCACCCCTCCACTTT; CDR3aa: CSAFSGWSSYNSPLHF
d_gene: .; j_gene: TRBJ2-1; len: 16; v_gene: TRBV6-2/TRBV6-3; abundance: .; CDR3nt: TGTGCCAGCAGCTACGTCCAGGGGGGATCCTACAATGAGCAGTTCTTC; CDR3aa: CASSYVQGGSYNEQFF
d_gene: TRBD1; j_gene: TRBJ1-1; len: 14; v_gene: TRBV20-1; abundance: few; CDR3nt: TGCAGTGCTAGCGGGACAGGGTTTCACACTGAAGCTTTCTTT; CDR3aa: CSASGTGFHTEAFF
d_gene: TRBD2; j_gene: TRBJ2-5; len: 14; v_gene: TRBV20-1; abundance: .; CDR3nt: TGCAGTGCTTCGAGTCCTAGCGGGAGTAAGACCCAGTACTTC; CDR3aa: CSASSPSGSKTQYF
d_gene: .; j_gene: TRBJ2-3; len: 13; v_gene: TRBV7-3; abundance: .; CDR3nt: TGTGCCAGCAGCCAAGGCAGCACAGATACGCAGTATTTT; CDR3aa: CASSQGSTDTQYF
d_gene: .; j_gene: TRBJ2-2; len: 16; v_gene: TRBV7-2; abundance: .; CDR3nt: TGTGCCAGCAGCTTAATCGGGCAGTCGAACACCGGGGAGCTGTTTTTT; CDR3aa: CASSLIGQSNTGELFF
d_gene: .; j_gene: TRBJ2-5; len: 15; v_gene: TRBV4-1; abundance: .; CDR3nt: TGCGCCAGCAGCGACGGACACTCTAGCGCGCAGACCCAGTACTTC; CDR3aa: CASSDGHSSAQTQYF
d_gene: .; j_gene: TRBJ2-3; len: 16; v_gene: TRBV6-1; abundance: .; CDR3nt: TGTGCCAGCAGTCACCAGGCGGAGCTCGGGACAGATACGCAGTATTTT; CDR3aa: CASSHQAELGTDTQYF
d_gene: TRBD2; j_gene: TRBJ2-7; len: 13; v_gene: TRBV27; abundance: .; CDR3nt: TGTGCCAGCAGTTTATCGCGGGGGTACGAGCAGTACTTC; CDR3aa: CASSLSRGYEQYF
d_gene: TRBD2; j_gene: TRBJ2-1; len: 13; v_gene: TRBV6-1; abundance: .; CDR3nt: TGTGCCAGCACCCCCGGGGGGGACAATGAGCAGTTCTTC; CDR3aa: CASTPGGDNEQFF
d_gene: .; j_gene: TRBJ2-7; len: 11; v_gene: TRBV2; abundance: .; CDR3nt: TGTGCCAGCAAAACAGGGTACGAGCAGTACTTC; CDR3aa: CASKTGYEQYF
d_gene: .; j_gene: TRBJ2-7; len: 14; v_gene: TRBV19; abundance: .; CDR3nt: TGTGCCAGTAGATCTGGGGGACACTCCTACGAGCAGTACTTC; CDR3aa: CASRSGGHSYEQYF
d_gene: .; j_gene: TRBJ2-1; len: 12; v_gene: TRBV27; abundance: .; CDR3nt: TGTGCCAGCAGTTTTGGCGTGAATGAGCAGTTCTTC; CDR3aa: CASSFGVNEQFF
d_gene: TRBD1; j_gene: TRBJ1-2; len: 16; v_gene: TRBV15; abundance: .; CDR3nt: TGTGCCACCAGCAGAGACCTTACAGGGGCAGGTGGTGGCTACACCTTC; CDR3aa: CATSRDLTGAGGGYTF
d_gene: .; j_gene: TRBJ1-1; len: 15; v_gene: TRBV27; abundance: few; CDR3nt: TGTGCCAGCAGTGCCAGGAGGGGAAGGGATACTGAAGCTTTCTTT; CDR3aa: CASSARRGRDTEAFF
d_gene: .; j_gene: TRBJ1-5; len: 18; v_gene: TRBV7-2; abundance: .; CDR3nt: TGTGCCAGCAGCTTAGGACGATGGACAGTTTATAGCAATCAGCCCCAGCATTTT; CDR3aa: CASSLGRWTVYSNQPQHF
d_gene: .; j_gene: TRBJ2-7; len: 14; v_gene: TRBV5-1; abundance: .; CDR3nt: TGCGCCAGCAGCTTCGCAGGGTCTAAATACGAGCAGTACTTC; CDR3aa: CASSFAGSKYEQYF